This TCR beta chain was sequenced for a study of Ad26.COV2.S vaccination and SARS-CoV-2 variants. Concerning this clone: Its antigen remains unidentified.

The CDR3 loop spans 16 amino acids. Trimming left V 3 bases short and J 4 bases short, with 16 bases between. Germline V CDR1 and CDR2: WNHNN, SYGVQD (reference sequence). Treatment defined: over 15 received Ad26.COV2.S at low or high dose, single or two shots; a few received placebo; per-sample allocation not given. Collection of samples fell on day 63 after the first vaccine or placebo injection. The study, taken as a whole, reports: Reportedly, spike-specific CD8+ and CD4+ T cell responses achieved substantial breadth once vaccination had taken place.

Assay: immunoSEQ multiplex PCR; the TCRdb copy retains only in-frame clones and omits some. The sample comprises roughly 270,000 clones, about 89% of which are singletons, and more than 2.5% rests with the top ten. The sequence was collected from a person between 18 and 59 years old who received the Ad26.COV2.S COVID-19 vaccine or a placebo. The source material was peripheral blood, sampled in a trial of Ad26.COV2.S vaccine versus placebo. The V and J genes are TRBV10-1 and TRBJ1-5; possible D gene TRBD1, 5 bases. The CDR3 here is CASSEGTGAGNQPQHF. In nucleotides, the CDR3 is TGCGCCAGCAGTGAAGGAACTGGGGCGGGGAATCAGCCCCAGCATTTT.